This entry is about one TCR beta chain. Its antigen remains unknown. Here immunoSEQ multiplex PCR was the method, and the copy in TCRdb shows in-frame clones only, minus some. This table has 85,000 to 95,000 clones, around 90% appearing once. This sample was taken from a study of OX40 agonist ivuxolimab in advanced cancers. Turning to the study itself: Across the patients, intravenous ivuxolimab was delivered every 2 weeks at 0.01 to 10 mg/kg. Among those enrolled, mean age was approximately 60 years (range about 23 to 80) and 82.7% were male. Participants could have had prior anti-PD-1, anti-PD-L1 or anti-CTLA-4 therapy, and roughly 39% had some. Study-wide findings and caveats: Antigen specificity of clonally expanded peripheral T cells was not established.

Germline lookup yields CDR1 GTSNPN and CDR2 SVGIG (reference sequence). V lost 0 bases to trimming and J lost 3 bases; unmatched junction nucleotides: 11. CDR3 length: 16 amino acids. This chain connects TRBV30 to TRBJ2-7; TRBD1 aligns across 7 bases. Sequenced material: CD4+ or CD8+ T cells sorted from blood, taken in a trial of the OX40 agonist ivuxolimab. The receptor was isolated from an adult with an advanced solid tumor such as melanoma, head and neck, liver or kidney cancer. CDR3 region: CAWSVRQGNFHYEQYF. The CDR3 nucleotides are TGTGCCTGGAGTGTACGACAGGGTAATTTCCACTACGAGCAGTACTTC.